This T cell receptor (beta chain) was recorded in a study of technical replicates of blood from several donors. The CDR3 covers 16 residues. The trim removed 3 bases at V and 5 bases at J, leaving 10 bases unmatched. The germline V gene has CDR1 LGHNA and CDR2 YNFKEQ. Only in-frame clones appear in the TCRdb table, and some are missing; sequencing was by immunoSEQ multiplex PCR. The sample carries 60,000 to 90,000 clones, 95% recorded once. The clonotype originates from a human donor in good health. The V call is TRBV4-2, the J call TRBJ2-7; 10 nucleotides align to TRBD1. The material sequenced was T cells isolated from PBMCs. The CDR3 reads CASSQDPGQGSHEQYF. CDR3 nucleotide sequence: TGTGCCAGCAGCCAGGATCCGGGACAGGGGTCCCACGAGCAGTACTTC.